The 20 T cell receptor beta chains below were found in one sample sequenced in a study of blood T cell repertoires in COVID-19. The table came from immunoSEQ multiplex PCR; TCRdb's copy has only in-frame clones and leaves some out. The data show about 190,000 clones, 70% to 90% seen once. Sequencing input: peripheral blood. These receptors were obtained from a man aged 25 to 45 with acute or convalescent COVID-19.

The rearrangement uses TRBV5-4 and TRBJ1-1; 7 nucleotides line up with TRBD1. This CDR3 is built from 15 residues. V dropped 3 bases and J dropped 1; count of bases not matched to a gene: 6. Germline V CDR1 and CDR2: SGHNT, YYREEE (reference sequence). The CDR3 DNA reads as TGTGCCAGCAGCTCGACAGGGCAGAGGAACACTGAAGCTTTCTTT. Translating it yields CASSSTGQRNTEAFF.

This clone was detected only once. The V and J genes are TRBV18 and TRBJ2-3, with D tentatively TRBD1 (6 bases). Per the germline V gene, CDR1 is KGHSH and CDR2 is LQKENI. This CDR3 contains 14 residues. Trimming took 3 bases from V and 4 from J, leaving 11 bases between them. The CDR3 DNA is TGTGCCAGCTCACCTCAGGGGTTGTCAGATACGCAGTATTTT. Translated: CASSPQGLSDTQYF.

The V and J genes are TRBV7-8 and TRBJ1-5, with no clear D. In germline, CDR1 is SGHVS, CDR2 FQNEAQ. The CDR3 extends over 15 amino acids. V shed 4 bases and J shed 2 bases, with 12 bases lying between them. The CDR3 DNA is TGTGCCAGCAGCTCATATTACGGGGGCAATCAGCCCCAGCATTTT. Amino acids: CASSSYYGGNQPQHF.

V gene TRBV6-5 combines with J gene TRBJ2-3; possible D gene TRBD2, 5 bases. This CDR3 spans 13 amino acids. Germline CDR1 reads MNHEY; CDR2 reads SVGAGI. Trimming left V 6 bases short and J 2 bases short, with 9 bases between. Here the CDR3 reads CASSGLNTDTQYF. CDR3 nucleotide sequence: TGTGCCAGCAGCGGACTTAACACAGATACGCAGTATTTT.

This chain uses TRBV15 with TRBJ2-3; possible D gene TRBD2, 5 bases. The CDR3 consists of 17 residues. The germline CDR1 and CDR2 sequences are LNHNV and YYDKDF (reference sequence). V lost 0 bases and J 1 base, leaving 14 bases between the germline ends. The CDR3 DNA reads TGTGCCACCAGCAGAGATCCCGCAGCGGCGGGCACAGATACGCAGTATTTT. It encodes CATSRDPAAAGTDTQYF. The entire variable domain, with the rest obtained from reference TRBV15 and TRBJ2-3, is as follows: DAMVIQNPRYQVTQFGKPVTLSCSQTLNHNVMYWYQQKSSQAPKLLFHYYDKDFNNEADTPDNFQSRRPNTSFCFLDIRSPGLGDTAMYLCATSRDPAAAGTDTQYFGPGTRLTVL.

The J gene is TRBJ2-7, the V gene TRBV6-2 or TRBV6-3; tentatively, D is TRBD1 (5 bases). Per germline, CDR1 MNHEY and CDR2 SVGEGT. Trimming shortened V by 2 bases and J by 3 bases, and 14 bases separated the two germline ends. The CDR3 totals 15 residues. DNA of the CDR3: TGTGCCAGCAGTTACATTAAAGGGGATAGCTACGAGCAGTACTTC. Its translation: CASSYIKGDSYEQYF.

The V call is TRBV19, the J call TRBJ2-5, with D perhaps TRBD2 (7 bases). V shed 5 bases and J shed 4 bases, with 17 bases lying between them. CDR3 length: 15 residues. CDR1 and CDR2 from the germline V gene are LNHDA and SQIVND (reference sequence). The CDR3: CASSHSSGGRETQYF. The CDR3 region has the DNA TGTGCCAGTAGTCACAGTTCGGGGGGCCGAGAGACCCAGTACTTC.

This sequence joins TRBV5-1 and TRBJ2-1; weak D call: TRBD1 (7 bases). The CDR3 is 14 amino acids. V shed 5 bases and J shed 0 bases, with 9 bases lying between them. Germline assignment: CDR1 SGHRS and CDR2 YFSETQ. The CDR3, as DNA: TGCGCCAGCAGGCGGGACAGCTCCTACAATGAGCAGTTCTTC. This codes for CASRRDSSYNEQFF.

The chain couples TRBV10-3 to TRBJ1-1, with no clear D. Per the germline V gene, CDR1 is ENHRY and CDR2 is SYGVKD. V dropped 8 bases and J dropped 3 bases, with 13 bases sitting between them. The CDR3 length is 13 residues. Here the CDR3 DNA reads TGTGCCATCGGACGGGATCAGGACACTGAAGCTTTCTTT. It translates to CAIGRDQDTEAFF.

This clone was seen just once. The rearrangement uses TRBV4-1 and TRBJ2-7, with D possibly being TRBD2 (7 bases). From germline, CDR1 is MGHRA and CDR2 YSYEKL. The V end lost 3 bases, the J end lost 3 bases, and 15 bases lay between the germline ends. The CDR3 consists of 15 residues. CDR3 nucleotide sequence: TGCGCCAGCAGCCAGGGAGGGGGTCGTCGCTACGAGCAGTACTTC. Its translation is CASSQGGGRRYEQYF.

The chain combines TRBV24-1 with TRBJ1-1, with a tentative D call TRBD1 (5 bases). V lost 12 bases to trimming and J lost 5 bases, with 12 bases between them. In germline, CDR1 is KGHDR, CDR2 SFDVKD. The CDR3 totals 11 residues. The CDR3: CACGRGTEAFF. CDR3 DNA: TGTGCCTGCGGGAGGGGAACTGAAGCTTTCTTT.

The chain recombines TRBV27 with TRBJ1-2; tentative D call: TRBD1 (6 bases). CDR3 size: 13 residues. Germline values: CDR1 MNHEY, CDR2 SMNVEV (reference sequence). V dropped 5 bases and J dropped 3 bases, with 10 bases sitting between them. CDR3 coding DNA: TGTGCCAGCAGTACAGGGCTGGACTATGGCTACACCTTC. This encodes CASSTGLDYGYTF.

The chain has TRBV5-1 and TRBJ2-1, with a weak D call TRBD2 (6 bases). The germline V gene encodes CDR1 SGHRS and CDR2 YFSETQ. Trimming left V 3 bases short and J 4 bases short, with 17 bases between. This CDR3 is built from 16 residues. The CDR3 DNA reads as TGCGCCAGCAGCTGGGCAGCGGGTGGGAATTACAATGAGCAGTTCTTC. It codes for CASSWAAGGNYNEQFF. Looking up the rest from reference TRBV5-1 and TRBJ2-1 gives the full variable domain: KAGVTQTPRYLIKTRGQQVTLSCSPISGHRSVSWYQQTPGQGLQFLFEYFSETQRNKGNFPGRFSGRQFSNSRSEMNVSTLELGDSALYLCASSWAAGGNYNEQFFGPGTRLTVL.

CDR3 nucleotide sequence: TGTGCCAGTAGTGCCGACAGGGGTGCTAATCAGCCCCAGCATTTT. The encoded protein is CASSADRGANQPQHF. This chain uses TRBV19 with TRBJ1-5, with 8 bases that match TRBD1. CDR1 is LNHDA and CDR2 is SQIVND in the germline V gene (reference sequence). J was trimmed by 4 bases and V by 5 bases; bases with no gene match: 7. This CDR3 contains 15 residues.

The rearrangement joins TRBV15 to TRBJ1-5, with TRBD1 matching over 7 bases. Germline CDR1 reads LNHNV; CDR2 reads YYDKDF (reference sequence). V shed 2 bases and J 6 bases; nucleotides not matched to a gene: 16. This CDR3 contains 18 residues. The CDR3 DNA is TGTGCCACCAGCAGACCAACTGGGGCCAGGGGGTCAAGTCAGCCCCAGCATTTT. It encodes CATSRPTGARGSSQPQHF.

This clone appeared once. V usage is TRBV27 and J usage is TRBJ2-7; D unclear. The V and J ends lost 0 bases and 3 bases respectively, with 6 bases between them. Germline V gene data show CDR1 as MNHEY and CDR2 as SMNVEV (reference sequence). This CDR3 has 13 amino acids. The CDR3, as DNA: TGTGCCAGCAGTTTATCGGCAGACTACGAGCAGTACTTC. Translated, it gives CASSLSADYEQYF.

This chain uses TRBV6-5 with TRBJ1-2; D not certain. The CDR3 totals 13 residues. Germline CDR1 reads MNHEY; CDR2 reads SVGAGI. Trimming cost V 5 bases and J 5 bases, with 12 bases left between them. CDR3 loop: CASSPGFFYGYTF. In DNA form, the CDR3 reads TGTGCCAGCAGTCCGGGATTTTTTTATGGCTACACCTTC.

A remark on this clone: A much larger clone lies one base from this, so it may be a read error. V is TRBV7-9 and J is TRBJ2-1; 8 nucleotides line up with TRBD2. Trimming at V came to 4 bases and at J to 7 bases, leaving 9 bases not matched to a gene. The germline V gene encodes CDR1 SEHNR and CDR2 FQNEAQ (reference sequence). This CDR3 comprises 15 residues. In DNA form, the CDR3 reads TGTGCCAGCAGCTATTCGGGGGGGGGTAGAAATGAGCAGTTCTTC. Protein: CASSYSGGGRNEQFF.

The V and J genes are TRBV20-1 and TRBJ1-1, with a possible D match to TRBD1 (5 bases). V was cut by 5 bases and J by 6 bases, with 10 bases left in between. This CDR3 has 11 residues. Per germline, CDR1 DFQATT and CDR2 SNEGSKA (reference sequence). The CDR3 is CSARGTPEAFF. CDR3 nucleotides: TGCAGTGCTCGCGGGACTCCTGAAGCTTTCTTT.

This chain links TRBV19 with TRBJ2-7, with 8 nucleotides matching TRBD1. Germline V gene data show CDR1 as LNHDA and CDR2 as SQIVND (reference sequence). The CDR3 consists of 11 residues. After removal of 8 bases from V and 5 bases from J, the junction contained 2 bases not matched to a gene. CDR3 in amino acids: CASSDRDEQYF. Written as DNA, the CDR3 is TGTGCCAGTTCGGACAGGGACGAGCAGTACTTC.